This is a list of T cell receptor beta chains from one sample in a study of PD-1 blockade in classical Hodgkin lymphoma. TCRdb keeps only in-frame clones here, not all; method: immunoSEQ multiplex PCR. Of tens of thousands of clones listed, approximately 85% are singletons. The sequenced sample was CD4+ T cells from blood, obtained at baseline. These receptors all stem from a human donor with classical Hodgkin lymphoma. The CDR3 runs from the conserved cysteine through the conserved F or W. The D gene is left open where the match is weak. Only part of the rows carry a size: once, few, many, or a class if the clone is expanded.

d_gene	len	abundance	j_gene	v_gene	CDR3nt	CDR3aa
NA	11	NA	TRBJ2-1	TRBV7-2	TGTGCCAGCAGCTTGAACAATGAGCAGTTCTTC	CASSLNNEQFF
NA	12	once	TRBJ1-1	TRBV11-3	TGTGCCAGCAGCCAAGGATACACTGAAGCTTTCTTT	CASSQGYTEAFF
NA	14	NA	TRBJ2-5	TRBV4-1	TGCGCCAGCAGCCAAGCCCTCTCCAGGGAGACCCAGTACTTC	CASSQALSRETQYF
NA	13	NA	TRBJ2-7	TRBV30	TGTGCCTGGCATGGGGCGCGCCCCTACGAGCAGTACTTC	CAWHGARPYEQYF
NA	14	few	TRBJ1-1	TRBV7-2	TGTGCCAGCAGCTTAGGTGGCAGGGACACTGAAGCTTTCTTT	CASSLGGRDTEAFF
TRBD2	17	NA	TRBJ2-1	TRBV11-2	TGTGCCAGCAGCACCAGGACTAGCGGGTGGAATGGCAATGAGCAGTTCTTC	CASSTRTSGWNGNEQFF
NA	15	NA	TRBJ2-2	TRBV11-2	TGTGCCAGCAGCACCAAGACAGAAAACACCGGGGAGCTGTTTTTT	CASSTKTENTGELFF
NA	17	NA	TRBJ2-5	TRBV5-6	TGTGCCAGCAGCTTGGCGGTTGGCAGGGTTGACCAGGAGACCCAGTACTTC	CASSLAVGRVDQETQYF
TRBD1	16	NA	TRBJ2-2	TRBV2	TGTGCCAGCAGTAAACGACAGGGGGCGCAAACCGGGGAGCTGTTTTTT	CASSKRQGAQTGELFF
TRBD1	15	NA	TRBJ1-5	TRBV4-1	TGCGCCAGCAGCCACATAGGGACAGACAATCAGCCCCAGCATTTT	CASSHIGTDNQPQHF
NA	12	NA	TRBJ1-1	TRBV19	TGTGCCAGTAGTATCGCGGACACTGAAGCTTTCTTT	CASSIADTEAFF
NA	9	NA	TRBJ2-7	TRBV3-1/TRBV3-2	TGTGCCAGCAGCCAAACCGCGTACTTC	CASSQTAYF
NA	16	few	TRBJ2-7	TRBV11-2	TGTGCCAGCAGCTCCGCTCTAATTGGGACTTCTTCCGAGCAGTACTTC	CASSSALIGTSSEQYF
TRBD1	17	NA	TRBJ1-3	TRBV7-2	TGTGCCAGCAGCTTAGTTACAGGGGGCAGCTCTGGAAACACCATATATTTT	CASSLVTGGSSGNTIYF
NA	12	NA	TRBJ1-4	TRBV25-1	TGTGCCAGCAGTGTTGGCACGAAAAAACTGTTTTTT	CASSVGTKKLFF
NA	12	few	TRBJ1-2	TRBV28	TGTGCCAGCAGTTCACAGGGAAATGGCTACACCTTC	CASSSQGNGYTF
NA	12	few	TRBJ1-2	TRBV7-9	TGTGCCAGCAGCTCACAGGCATATGGCTACACCTTC	CASSSQAYGYTF
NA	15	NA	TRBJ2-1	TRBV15	TGTGCCACCAGCGCTTCCCGGGACGGATACAATGAGCAGTTCTTC	CATSASRDGYNEQFF
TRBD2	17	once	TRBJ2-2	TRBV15	TGTGCCACCAGCAGAGGGACTAGCGGGGCGAACACCGGGGAGCTGTTTTTT	CATSRGTSGANTGELFF
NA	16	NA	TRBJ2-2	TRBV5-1	TGCGCCAGCAGCTTGGGGACGCGGCAGAACACCGGGGAGCTGTTTTTT	CASSLGTRQNTGELFF
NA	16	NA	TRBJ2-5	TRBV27	TGTGCCAGCAGTTTACGTTCGGGGCTAGCCCAGGAGACCCAGTACTTC	CASSLRSGLAQETQYF
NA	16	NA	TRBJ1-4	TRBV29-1	TGCAGCGTTTCAAACCGGGACATGGCCCGGAATGAAAAACTGTTTTTT	CSVSNRDMARNEKLFF
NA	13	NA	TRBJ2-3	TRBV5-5	TGTGCCAGCAGCTCCGTTGGGACAGATACGCAGTATTTT	CASSSVGTDTQYF
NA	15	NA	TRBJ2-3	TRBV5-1	TGCGCCAGCAGCTTGGCCGCTAGTGGCACAGATACGCAGTATTTT	CASSLAASGTDTQYF
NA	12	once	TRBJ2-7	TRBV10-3	TGTGCCATCAGTGGTAGGGTCTACGAGCAGTACTTC	CAISGRVYEQYF
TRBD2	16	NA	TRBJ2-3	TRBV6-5	TGTGCCAGCAGTTTACGTAGCGGGAAGCGCACAGATACGCAGTATTTT	CASSLRSGKRTDTQYF
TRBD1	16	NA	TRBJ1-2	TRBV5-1	TGCGCCAGCAGCTTGGCCGGGACAGGGAGTGGCTATGGCTACACCTTC	CASSLAGTGSGYGYTF
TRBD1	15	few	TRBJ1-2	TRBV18	TGTGCCAGCTCGCAGGGACAGCTAAATAACTATGGCTACACCTTC	CASSQGQLNNYGYTF
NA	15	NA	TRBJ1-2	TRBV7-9	TGTGCCAGCAGCTTAATGTCAGGGGTGGAGGAGGGCTACACCTTC	CASSLMSGVEEGYTF
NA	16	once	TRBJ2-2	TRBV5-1	TGCGCCAGCAGCTTGGCCAGGCGCGGTGGAACCGGGGAGCTGTTTTTT	CASSLARRGGTGELFF
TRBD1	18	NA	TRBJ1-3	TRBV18	TGTGCCAGCTCACCACAGACGGGACAGTTTGGCTGGGGAAACACCATATATTTT	CASSPQTGQFGWGNTIYF
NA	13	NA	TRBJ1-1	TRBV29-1	TGCAGCGATCAAGGGAGGGGGTGGACTGAAGCTTTCTTT	CSDQGRGWTEAFF
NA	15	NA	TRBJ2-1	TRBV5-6	TGTGCCAGCAGCTTGGCTGGGACCCAGAACAATGAGCAGTTCTTC	CASSLAGTQNNEQFF
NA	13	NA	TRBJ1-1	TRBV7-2	TGTGCCAGCAACTGGGGATTGGGAACTGAAGCTTTCTTT	CASNWGLGTEAFF
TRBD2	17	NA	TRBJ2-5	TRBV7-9	TGTGCCAGCAGCTACGGACTAGCGGGAGTTTCACAAGAGACCCAGTACTTC	CASSYGLAGVSQETQYF
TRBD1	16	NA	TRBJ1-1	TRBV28	TGTGCCAGCAGCTCAAGACAGGGCCCCCCGGGGACTGAAGCTTTCTTT	CASSSRQGPPGTEAFF
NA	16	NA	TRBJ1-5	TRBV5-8	TGTGCCAGCAGCTCAGGCAGGGTCGTTGGCAATCAGCCCCAGCATTTT	CASSSGRVVGNQPQHF
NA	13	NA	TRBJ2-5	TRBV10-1	TGCGCCAGCAGTGAGGCAGGGCACGAGACCCAGTACTTC	CASSEAGHETQYF
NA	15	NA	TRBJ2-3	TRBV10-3	TGTGCCATCAGTGGGGGGGAGACTAGCACAGATACGCAGTATTTT	CAISGGETSTDTQYF
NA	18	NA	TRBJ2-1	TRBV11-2	TGTGCCAGCAGCTTATATTTTGGCGGGTTGGGCGATAATAATGAGCAGTTCTTC	CASSLYFGGLGDNNEQFF
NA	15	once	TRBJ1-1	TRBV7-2	TGTGCCAGCAGCTACACAGGGATGGGGTCCACTGAAGCTTTCTTT	CASSYTGMGSTEAFF
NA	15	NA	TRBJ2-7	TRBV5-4	TGTGCCAGCAGCTTGGGCCGAGGGAATGCGGGGGAGCAGTACTTC	CASSLGRGNAGEQYF
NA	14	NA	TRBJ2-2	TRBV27	TGTGCCAGCAGTTTTCGGCAGCTCACCGGGGAGCTGTTTTTT	CASSFRQLTGELFF
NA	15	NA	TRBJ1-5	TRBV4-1	TGCGCCAGCAGCCAACCAGCGGGGAGCAATCAGCCCCAGCATTTT	CASSQPAGSNQPQHF
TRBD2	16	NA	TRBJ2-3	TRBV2	TGTGCCAGCAGTTGGGGTACTAGCGGCTACACAGATACGCAGTATTTT	CASSWGTSGYTDTQYF
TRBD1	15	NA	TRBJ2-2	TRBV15	TGTGCCACCAGGTTGACAGGGGTGAACACCGGGGAGCTGTTTTTT	CATRLTGVNTGELFF